This note documents a single T cell receptor (beta chain) sequence. The antigen is unknown. Germline values: CDR1 SEHNR, CDR2 FQNEAQ (reference sequence). The CDR3 spans 14 residues. V dropped 3 bases and J dropped 8; count of bases not matched to a gene: 9. These data come from a study of T cells in Graves' hyperthyroidism and ophthalmopathy. The study's findings and limits: Clonotypes that were expanded in thyroid above 0.001 mostly appeared in blood too.

No progression to ophthalmopathy during 18 months of follow-up defined stable disease. Researchers amplified the TCR beta CDR3 regions from RNA transcripts. HTBI primers drove first-round RT-PCR of the TCR CDR3. TCRdb recomputed calls from the multiplex PCR reads with MiXCR, one row per CDR3 protein. The sample holds 300,000 to 450,000 distinct CDR3 sequences, 20% to 30% seen once. The sequencing input was blood. The sequence was collected from a man aged 45 to 65 with Graves' hyperthyroidism. This chain connects TRBV7-9 to TRBJ1-2; 7 bases match TRBD1. CDR3 residues: CASSFGQDGDGYTF. The CDR3 bases are TGTGCCAGCAGCTTCGGACAGGACGGGGACGGCTACACCTTC.